The 20 T cell receptor beta chains given below trace back to one sample, sequenced in a study of quantifying T cell responses using KT2 cells. The wider study: RNA was reverse transcribed with TCR alpha and beta constant-region primers.

A single-stranded UMI oligo with SP2 sequence was ligated to cDNA 3' ends. The first PCR ran 3 to 5 cycles with an equimolar RC1.1 and RC1.2 beta primer mix. TCRdb analysed the UMI-ligation and nested PCR reads with MiXCR anew, one entry per CDR3 protein. The table shows approximately 46,000 distinct CDR3 sequences, with about 9.9% occurring only once. Sequencing was done on a sample of PBMCs spiked with cells of the T cell clone KT2. The receptors were gathered from a human donor.

This clonotype was counted a few times. The chain has TRBV20-1 and TRBJ2-1, with 11 bases aligning to TRBD2. The CDR3 sequence is 15 residues long. V gave up 1 base and J gave up 9 bases; unmatched junction bases: 8. The V gene's germline CDR1 is DFQATT and CDR2 SNEGSKA (reference sequence). CDR3 sequence reads: CSARALTSGAGEQFF. As DNA, the CDR3 is TGCAGTGCTAGAGCGCTGACTAGCGGGGCCGGTGAGCAGTTCTTC.

Only a few counts were recorded for this clonotype. The chain joins TRBV2 to TRBJ1-5; 7 nucleotides align to TRBD1. Germline V gene lookup returns CDR1 SNHLY and CDR2 FYNNEI. The ends lost 7 bases at V and 7 bases at J; junction bases unmatched: 4. The CDR3 spans 12 residues. DNA for the CDR3: TGTGCCAGCACGACAGGGATCCAGCCCCAGCATTTT. Amino acid sequence: CASTTGIQPQHF.

This chain joins TRBV12-3 or TRBV12-4 and TRBJ2-3, with 13 bases identical to TRBD2. V lost 6 bases, J lost 4 bases, and 4 bases stayed unmatched. The CDR3 is 15 amino acids. This CDR3 reads CASRSTSGRPDTQYF. The DNA of the CDR3 is TGTGCCAGCAGGTCGACTAGCGGGAGGCCAGATACGCAGTATTTT.

The rearrangement uses TRBV15 and TRBJ2-6; tentative D call: TRBD1 (6 bases). The CDR3 is 16 amino acids. Looked up from germline, CDR1 is LNHNV and CDR2 is YYDKDF (reference sequence). V lost 7 bases and J lost 0, with 13 bases in between. CDR3 DNA: TGTGCCACCATCACAGGGCGCTTCTCTGGGGCCAACGTCCTGACTTTC. It codes for CATITGRFSGANVLTF.

This clonotype was seen more than once but under ten times. This chain uses TRBV20-1 with TRBJ2-4; a weak D match, TRBD1 (6 bases). The CDR3 spans 14 residues. V was cut by 2 bases and J by 0 bases, with 8 bases left in between. CDR1 and CDR2 from the germline V gene are DFQATT and SNEGSKA (reference sequence). CDR3 region: CSARQGLAKNIQYF. The CDR3, as DNA: TGCAGTGCTAGACAGGGGCTAGCCAAAAACATTCAGTACTTC.

The chain is built from TRBV23-1 and TRBJ2-1; maybe TRBD2 (6 bases). TRBV23-1 is recorded as an ORF, its role being uncertain. The CDR3 has 16 amino acids. V was cut by 0 bases and J by 5 bases, with 14 bases left in between. In DNA form, the CDR3 reads TGCGCCAGCAGTCAATCCGGGGACTCGCCGCACAATGAGCAGTTCTTC. It translates to CASSQSGDSPHNEQFF.

This clonotype was counted between two and nine times. The chain is built from TRBV20-1 and TRBJ2-7; the D gene is possibly TRBD1 (6 bases). The CDR3 consists of 12 residues. Germline loops: CDR1 DFQATT, CDR2 SNEGSKA (reference sequence). V lost 4 bases and J lost 9, with 16 bases in between. This chain's CDR3 is CSATRTGYVQYF. The CDR3 DNA sequence: TGCAGTGCTACACGTACAGGGTATGTGCAGTACTTC.

CDR3 residues: CASSAKGTVTDTQYF. In nucleotides, the CDR3 is TGTGCCAGCAGCGCGAAAGGGACAGTCACAGATACGCAGTATTTT. The chain recombines TRBV5-4 with TRBJ2-3; 7 nucleotides line up with TRBD1. The germline CDR1 and CDR2 sequences are SGHNT and YYREEE (reference sequence). The CDR3 extends over 15 amino acids. With V trimmed by 4 bases and J by 2 bases, 7 bases remained unmatched.

This clonotype was recorded many times. The V gene is TRBV7-2, the J gene TRBJ2-5; no clear D. Germline CDR1 and CDR2: SGHTA and FQGNSA. This CDR3 contains 11 residues. The germline V and J ends were trimmed by 0 bases and 6 bases, with 2 bases remaining between them. CDR3 region: CASSLAKTQYF. In nucleotides, the CDR3 is TGTGCCAGCAGCTTAGCAAAGACCCAGTACTTC.

The rearrangement joins TRBV6-5 to TRBJ1-3; the D is unclear. V gave up 8 bases and J gave up 2 bases, with 10 bases separating them. CDR1 and CDR2 from the germline V gene are MNHEY and SVGAGI. CDR3 length: 13 residues. For the CDR3, the DNA is TGTGCCAGCGCTATTAATACTGGAAACACCATATATTTT. It specifies CASAINTGNTIYF.

This clonotype was seen a few times. The genes are TRBV15 and TRBJ1-5; a possible D gene is TRBD1 (5 bases). Germline CDR1 and CDR2: LNHNV and YYDKDF (reference sequence). Trimming shortened V by 0 bases and J by 9 bases, and 12 bases separated the two germline ends. This CDR3 region has 14 residues. For the CDR3, the DNA is TGTGCCACCAGCAGAGACCAGGGAACGTGGCCCCAGCATTTT. Protein sequence: CATSRDQGTWPQHF. Full variable domain (rest looked up from reference TRBV15 and TRBJ1-5): DAMVIQNPRYQVTQFGKPVTLSCSQTLNHNVMYWYQQKSSQAPKLLFHYYDKDFNNEADTPDNFQSRRPNTSFCFLDIRSPGLGDTAMYLCATSRDQGTWPQHFGDGTRLSIL.

This clonotype turned up a few times. The CDR3 region has the DNA TGTGCCAGCAGTGTAGGACGGAGGAACACTGAAGCTTTCTTT. It is translated as CASSVGRRNTEAFF. V gene TRBV2 combines with J gene TRBJ1-1; D is undetermined. CDR1 is SNHLY and CDR2 is FYNNEI in the germline V gene. V lost 4 bases to trimming and J lost 1 base, with 10 bases between them. This CDR3 has 14 residues.

J is TRBJ2-1 and V is TRBV7-9; D possibly matches TRBD1 or TRBD2 (5 bases each). In germline, CDR1 is SEHNR, CDR2 FQNEAQ (reference sequence). The CDR3 runs 16 residues. The V and J ends lost 0 bases and 8 bases respectively, with 17 bases between them. CDR3 residues: CASSLAARGYVDEQFF. DNA for the CDR3: TGTGCCAGCAGCTTAGCGGCGAGGGGTTACGTCGATGAGCAGTTCTTC.

This clonotype was observed a few times. The gene calls are TRBV10-3 and TRBJ2-7; 10 bases match TRBD1. CDR1 and CDR2 (germline): ENHRY, SYGVKD. With 6 bases clipped from V and 2 bases from J, the junction kept 7 bases outside the gene matches. This CDR3 comprises 15 residues. CDR3 in amino acids: CAIRKDRGVAYEQYF. Here the CDR3 DNA reads TGTGCCATCAGGAAGGACAGGGGGGTAGCCTACGAGCAGTACTTC.

The chain carries TRBV20-1 and TRBJ2-5, with 9 bases fitting TRBD2. The CDR3 consists of 15 residues. CDR1 is DFQATT, CDR2 SNEGSKA, per germline (reference sequence). The ends lost 3 bases at V and 4 bases at J; junction bases unmatched: 9. CDR3 DNA: TGCAGTGCTAGGGTAGCGGGAGCCTCGGGAGAGACCCAGTACTTC. This encodes CSARVAGASGETQYF.

Details on this clonotype: Mismatch with germline at one junction end may stem from a read error. The CDR3 DNA is TGCAGTGCTAATGGACCCCAGGGCCCTAGCGTCTTT. Protein: CSANGPQGPSVF. V usage is TRBV20-1 and J usage is TRBJ1-1; maybe TRBD1 (5 bases). Germline lookup yields CDR1 DFQATT and CDR2 SNEGSKA (reference sequence). This CDR3 has 12 amino acids.

There are a few counts of this clonotype. The V and J genes are TRBV25-1 and TRBJ2-5; 8 bases match TRBD1. The germline gives CDR1 MGHDK, CDR2 SYGVNS. The CDR3 loop spans 14 amino acids. The ends lost 2 bases at V and 8 bases at J; junction bases unmatched: 7. This CDR3 reads CASSETGGDHTQYF. CDR3 nucleotide sequence: TGTGCCAGCAGTGAAACAGGGGGTGACCATACCCAGTACTTC.

This clonotype was observed a handful of times. The chain has TRBV6-4 and TRBJ2-2; possibly TRBD2 for D (5 bases). Germline CDR1 MRHNA, CDR2 SNTAGT. Trimming stripped 3 bases from V and 1 base from J, with 9 bases between. The CDR3 extends over 15 amino acids. The CDR3 loop is CASSEEAGNTGELFF. The DNA of the CDR3 is TGTGCCAGCAGTGAGGAGGCCGGGAACACCGGGGAGCTGTTTTTT.

The chain couples TRBV6-5 to TRBJ2-7, with a possible D match to TRBD2 (7 bases). V was shortened by 0 bases and J by 2 bases, with 11 bases between the two germline ends. The CDR3 runs 15 residues. CDR1 is MNHEY and CDR2 is SVGAGI in the germline V gene. The CDR3: CASSYSGGGTYEQYF. CDR3 sequence (DNA): TGTGCCAGCAGTTACTCGGGCGGGGGCACCTACGAGCAGTACTTC.

This clonotype appeared a few times. The rearrangement links TRBV7-2 to TRBJ2-3; D is undetermined. The CDR3 spans 12 residues. Trimming shortened V by 5 bases and J by 4 bases, and 7 bases separated the two germline ends. Germline CDR1 reads SGHTA; CDR2 reads FQGNSA. The CDR3 loop is CASSPAADTQYF. The CDR3, as DNA: TGTGCCAGCAGCCCCGCGGCAGATACGCAGTATTTT.